Following are 10 T cell receptor beta chains from one sample sequenced in a study of T cells after yellow fever vaccination. TCRdb itself ran the 5' RACE reads through MiXCR, one entry per CDR3 protein. The sample has roughly 250,000 distinct CDR3 sequences, 10% to 15% seen once. The material sequenced was CD4+ T cells sorted from PBMCs, taken 45 days after the yellow fever booster vaccination. Receptor source: a man aged 25 to 45 who received the YFV17D yellow fever vaccine.

The chain joins TRBV4-2 to TRBJ2-7; D is possibly TRBD2 (6 bases). Looked up from germline, CDR1 is LGHNA and CDR2 is YNFKEQ. The CDR3 covers 14 residues. Trimming left V 0 bases short and J 9 bases short, with 15 bases between. CDR3 coding DNA: TGTGCCAGCAGCCAAGAAAGGGAGGCGGGTTCGCAGTACTTC. Translation: CASSQEREAGSQYF.

A few counts support this clonotype. The CDR3: CASSSTSGWGRETQYF. The CDR3 DNA reads as TGTGCCAGCAGCTCGACTAGCGGATGGGGGAGAGAGACCCAGTACTTC. The V and J genes are TRBV3-1 and TRBJ2-5; TRBD2 matches 9 bases. There are 16 residues in the CDR3. With V trimmed by 5 bases and J by 4 bases, 11 bases remained unmatched. The germline V gene has CDR1 LGHDT and CDR2 YNNKEL (reference sequence).

This clonotype showed up many times. The chain couples TRBV29-1 to TRBJ2-3, with unresolved D. Germline CDR1 and CDR2: SQVTM and ANQGSEA. V shed 2 bases and J shed 2 bases, with 5 bases lying between them. This CDR3 spans 12 amino acids. The CDR3 loop is CSVEPFTDTQYF. The CDR3 nucleotides are TGCAGCGTTGAACCTTTCACAGATACGCAGTATTTT.

The chain couples TRBV20-1 to TRBJ2-2; D possibly uses TRBD1 or TRBD2 (5 bases each). The germline V gene has CDR1 DFQATT and CDR2 SNEGSKA (reference sequence). The CDR3 runs to 13 residues. The germline V and J ends were trimmed by 4 bases and 5 bases, with 11 bases remaining between them. CDR3 amino acids: CSAIRGPTGELFF. The CDR3 DNA is TGCAGTGCTATACGGGGCCCTACCGGGGAGCTGTTTTTT.

This clonotype was seen repeatedly, ten times or more. The V gene is TRBV18, the J gene TRBJ1-5, with D possibly matching TRBD1 (6 bases). The germline gives CDR1 KGHSH, CDR2 LQKENI. The CDR3 totals 14 residues. V was trimmed by 3 bases and J by 7 bases, leaving 13 bases between them. CDR3 sequence: CASSPRGMGQPQHF. The DNA for the CDR3 is TGTGCCAGCTCACCGAGGGGGATGGGCCAGCCCCAGCATTTT.

The V call is TRBV11-2, the J call TRBJ1-1, with a possible D match to TRBD1 (5 bases). CDR3 size: 14 residues. The germline CDR1 and CDR2 sequences are SGHAT and FQNNGV. The germline V and J ends were trimmed by 2 bases and 6 bases, with 13 bases remaining between them. Written as DNA, the CDR3 is TGTGCCAGCAGCTTATCGTCCAGGGTGGCTGAAGCTTTCTTT. Amino acid sequence: CASSLSSRVAEAFF. The full variable domain, with the rest looked up from reference TRBV11-2 and TRBJ1-1, is EAGVAQSPRYKIIEKRQSVAFWCNPISGHATLYWYQQILGQGPKLLIQFQNNGVVDDSQLPKDRFSAERLKGVDSTLKIQPAKLEDSAVYLCASSLSSRVAEAFFGQGTRLTVV.

In this sample, this clonotype turned up many times. The chain couples TRBV12-3 or TRBV12-4 to TRBJ1-2; possibly TRBD1 for D (5 bases). The V and J ends lost 3 bases and 4 bases respectively, with 12 bases between them. The length of the CDR3 is 14 residues. CDR3 loop: CASSFLRGVYGYTF. The CDR3, as DNA: TGTGCCAGCAGTTTCCTACGAGGGGTCTATGGCTACACCTTC.

This rearrangement joins TRBV5-1 to TRBJ2-3; TRBD2 agrees at 12 bases. The CDR3 length is 15 residues. V dropped 0 bases and J dropped 8; count of bases not matched to a gene: 4. Germline loops: CDR1 SGHRS, CDR2 YFSETQ. In DNA form, the CDR3 reads TGCGCCAGCAGCTTGGCTGGGACTAGCGGGTCTACGCAGTATTTT. Protein: CASSLAGTSGSTQYF.

This chain links TRBV5-1 with TRBJ2-2; 8 nucleotides align to TRBD2. J lost 6 bases, V lost 0 bases, and 1 base had no gene match. The length of the CDR3 is 14 residues. Germline CDR1 and CDR2: SGHRS and YFSETQ. The CDR3 DNA reads TGCGCCAGCAGCTTGGTCGGGAGGGCCGGGGAGCTGTTTTTT. Its protein is CASSLVGRAGELFF.

About this clonotype: A read error may be the cause here, since a much bigger clone is one base away. The J gene is TRBJ2-1, the V gene TRBV20-1; 10 nucleotides align to TRBD2. This CDR3 has 17 residues. Looked up from germline, CDR1 is DFQATT and CDR2 is SNEGSKA (reference sequence). The CDR3 DNA is TGCAGTGCTAGAGATCCATATTCTAGCGGGAGTAGCGGTGAGCGGTTCTTC. Amino acids: CSARDPYSSGSSGERFF.